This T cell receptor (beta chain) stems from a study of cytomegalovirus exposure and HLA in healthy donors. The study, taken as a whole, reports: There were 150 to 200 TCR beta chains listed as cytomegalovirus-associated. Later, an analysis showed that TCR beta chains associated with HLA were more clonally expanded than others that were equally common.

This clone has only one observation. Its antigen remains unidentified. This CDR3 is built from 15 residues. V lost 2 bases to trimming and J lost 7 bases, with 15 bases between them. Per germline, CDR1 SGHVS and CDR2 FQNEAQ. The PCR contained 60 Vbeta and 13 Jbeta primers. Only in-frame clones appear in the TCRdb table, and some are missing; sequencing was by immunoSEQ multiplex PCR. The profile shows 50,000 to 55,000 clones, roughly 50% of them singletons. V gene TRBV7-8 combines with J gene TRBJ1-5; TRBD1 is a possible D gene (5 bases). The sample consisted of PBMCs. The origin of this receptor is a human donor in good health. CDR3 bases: TGTGCCAGCAGCTTACTCAGGGCTGAAGGCCAGCCCCAGCATTTT. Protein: CASSLLRAEGQPQHF.